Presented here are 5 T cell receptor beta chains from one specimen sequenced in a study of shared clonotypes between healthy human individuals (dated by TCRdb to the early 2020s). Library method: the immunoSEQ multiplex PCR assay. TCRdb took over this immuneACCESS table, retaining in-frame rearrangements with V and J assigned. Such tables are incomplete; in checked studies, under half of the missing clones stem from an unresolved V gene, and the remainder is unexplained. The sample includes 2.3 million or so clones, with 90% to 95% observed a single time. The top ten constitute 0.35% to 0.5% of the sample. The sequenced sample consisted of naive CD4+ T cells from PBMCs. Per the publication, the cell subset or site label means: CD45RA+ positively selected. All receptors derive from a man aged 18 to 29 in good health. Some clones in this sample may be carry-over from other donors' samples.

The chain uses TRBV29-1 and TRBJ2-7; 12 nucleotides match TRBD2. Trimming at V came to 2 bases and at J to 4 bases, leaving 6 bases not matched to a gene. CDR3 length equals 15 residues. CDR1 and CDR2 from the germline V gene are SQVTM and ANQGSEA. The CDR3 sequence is CSVEIPTSGSYEQYF. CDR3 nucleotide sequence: TGCAGCGTTGAAATCCCGACTAGCGGGAGTTACGAGCAGTACTTC.

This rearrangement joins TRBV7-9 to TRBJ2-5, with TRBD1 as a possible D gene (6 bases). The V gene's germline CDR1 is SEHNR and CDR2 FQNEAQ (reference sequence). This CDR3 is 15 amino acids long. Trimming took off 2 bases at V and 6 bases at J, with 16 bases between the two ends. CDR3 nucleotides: TGTGCCAGCAGCTTACCCCGGACAGCCGGTCAGACCCAGTACTTC. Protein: CASSLPRTAGQTQYF.

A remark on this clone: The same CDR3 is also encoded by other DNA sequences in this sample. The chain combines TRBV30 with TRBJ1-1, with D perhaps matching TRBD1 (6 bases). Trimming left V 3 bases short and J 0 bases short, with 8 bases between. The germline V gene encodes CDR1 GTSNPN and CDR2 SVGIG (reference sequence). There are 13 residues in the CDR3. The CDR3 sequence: CAWSPGVNTEAFF. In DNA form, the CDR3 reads TGTGCCTGGAGCCCAGGGGTGAACACTGAAGCTTTCTTT. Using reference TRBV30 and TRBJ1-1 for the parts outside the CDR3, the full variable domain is SQTIHQWPATLVQPVGSPLSLECTVEGTSNPNLYWYRQAAGRGLQLLFYSVGIGQISSEVPQNLSASRPQDRQFILSSKKLLLSDSGFYLCAWSPGVNTEAFFGQGTRLTVV.

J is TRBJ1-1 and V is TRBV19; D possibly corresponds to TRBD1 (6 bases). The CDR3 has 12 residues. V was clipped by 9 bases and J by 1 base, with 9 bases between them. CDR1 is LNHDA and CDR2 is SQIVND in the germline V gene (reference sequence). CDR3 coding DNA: TGTGCCAGCAAACAGGGGAACACTGAAGCTTTCTTT. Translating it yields CASKQGNTEAFF.

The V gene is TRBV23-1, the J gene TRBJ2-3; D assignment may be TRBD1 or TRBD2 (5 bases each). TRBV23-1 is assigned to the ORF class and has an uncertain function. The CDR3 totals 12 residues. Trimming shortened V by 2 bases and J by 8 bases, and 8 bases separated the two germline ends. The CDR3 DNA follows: TGCGCCAGCAGTCAAGAGGGGCGTACGCAGTATTTT. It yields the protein CASSQEGRTQYF.